A selection of T cell receptor beta chains follows, all from one sample in a study of T cells in Graves' hyperthyroidism and ophthalmopathy. Using its own MiXCR run on the multiplex PCR reads, TCRdb lists one record per CDR3 protein. The sample includes a few hundred thousand distinct CDR3 sequences, approximately 15% seen only once; the top ten take under 8%. Sequencing was done on a sample of blood. These receptors were collected from a woman in her twenties or thirties with Graves' hyperthyroidism. Each CDR3 is given with its conserved first and last residue. Fields, in order: V gene, clone size, J gene, D gene, CDR3 protein, CDR3 DNA. D genes are given only for firm matches. Clone size is given for some rows only: seen once, a few or many times, or a class if the clone is expanded.

TRBV19	NA	TRBJ1-4	TRBD1	CASSMGQRRTTNEKLFF	TGTGCCAGTAGTATGGGACAGCGGCGGACAACTAATGAAAAACTGTTTTTT
TRBV10-3	NA	TRBJ2-6	NA	CAITPGDGANVLTF	TGTGCCATCACCCCCGGGGATGGGGCCAACGTCCTGACTTTC
TRBV6-6	NA	TRBJ1-6	NA	CASSYPGYNSPLHF	TGTGCCAGCAGTTACCCGGGATATAATTCACCCCTCCACTTT
TRBV9	many	TRBJ1-1	NA	CASSGRAGTEAFF	TGTGCCAGCAGCGGACGGGCGGGGACTGAAGCTTTCTTT
TRBV4-1	few	TRBJ2-7	TRBD2	CASSRSGASYEQYF	TGCGCCAGCAGCCGTAGCGGGGCCTCCTACGAGCAGTACTTC
TRBV2	many	TRBJ1-5	NA	CASSFPGSNQPQHF	TGTGCCAGCAGTTTTCCCGGGAGCAATCAGCCCCAGCATTTT
TRBV10-3	NA	TRBJ2-7	NA	CAISESKGREQYF	TGTGCCATCAGTGAGTCGAAAGGGAGGGAGCAGTACTTC
TRBV18	many	TRBJ1-1	NA	CASSPQEDTEAFF	TGTGCCAGCTCACCGCAGGAGGACACTGAAGCTTTCTTT
TRBV20-1	few	TRBJ1-5	TRBD1	CSAHEQGRQPQHF	TGCAGTGCCCATGAACAGGGGCGGCAGCCCCAGCATTTT
TRBV12-3/TRBV12-4	NA	TRBJ2-7	TRBD2	CASLTSAYEQYF	TGTGCCAGCTTGACTAGCGCCTACGAGCAGTACTTC
TRBV30	many	TRBJ2-2	NA	CAWSGGLGELFF	TGTGCCTGGAGTGGAGGTCTCGGGGAGCTGTTTTTT
TRBV18	NA	TRBJ1-4	NA	CASSPVLGGEKLFF	TGTGCCAGCTCACCAGTGTTGGGGGGTGAAAAACTGTTTTTT
TRBV3-1	many	TRBJ2-1	TRBD2	CASSQKVPSGDYNEQFF	TGTGCCAGCAGTCAGAAGGTCCCTAGCGGGGACTACAATGAGCAGTTCTTC
TRBV19	NA	TRBJ1-2	NA	CASSINRSGATHGTNYGYTF	TGTGCCAGTAGTATAAACCGTTCTGGGGCAACCCACGGGACTAACTATGGCTACACCTTC
TRBV14	NA	TRBJ1-2	NA	CASSQDTYYGYTF	TGTGCCAGCAGCCAAGACACCTACTATGGCTACACCTTC
TRBV27	few	TRBJ2-7	NA	CASSFRGNRAYEQYF	TGTGCCAGCAGTTTTCGGGGCAATCGGGCATACGAGCAGTACTTC
TRBV20-1	many	TRBJ2-1	NA	CSARDRAETYNEQFF	TGCAGTGCTAGAGATCGAGCGGAGACCTACAATGAGCAGTTCTTC
TRBV9	few	TRBJ2-1	NA	CASSVGTESPLYNEQFF	TGTGCCAGCAGCGTAGGAACGGAGTCCCCACTATACAATGAGCAGTTCTTC
TRBV6-1	many	TRBJ2-7	NA	CASSGEGIGYEQYF	TGTGCCAGCAGTGGAGAGGGGATAGGCTACGAGCAGTACTTC
TRBV30	many	TRBJ2-2	TRBD2	CAWSVLAGDGELFF	TGTGCCTGGAGTGTGCTAGCGGGAGACGGGGAGCTGTTTTTT
TRBV7-9	few	TRBJ1-4	NA	CASSYLVQNEKLFF	TGTGCCAGCAGCTACCTGGTACAAAATGAAAAACTGTTTTTT
TRBV30	many	TRBJ1-5	NA	CAWSVRRRADQPQHF	TGTGCCTGGAGTGTACGTAGGAGGGCCGATCAGCCCCAGCATTTT
TRBV11-2	many	TRBJ1-1	NA	CASNNREAEAFF	TGTGCCAGCAACAACAGGGAAGCTGAAGCTTTCTTT
TRBV20-1	many	TRBJ2-3	TRBD2	CSARDWASGSTDTQYF	TGCAGTGCTAGAGATTGGGCTAGCGGTAGCACAGATACGCAGTATTTT
TRBV7-3	NA	TRBJ2-1	NA	CASSSRGLSNEQFF	TGTGCCAGCAGCTCCCGGGGGTTGAGCAATGAGCAGTTCTTC
TRBV10-2	few	TRBJ2-2	TRBD2	CASTQLAGATGELFF	TGCGCCAGCACCCAACTAGCGGGAGCCACCGGGGAGCTGTTTTTT
TRBV19	many	TRBJ2-3	NA	CASSPGDTDTQYF	TGTGCCAGTAGTCCAGGGGACACAGATACGCAGTATTTT
TRBV6-6	many	TRBJ2-7	NA	CASSYQDGSSYEQYF	TGTGCCAGCAGTTACCAGGACGGTAGCTCCTACGAGCAGTACTTC
TRBV5-5	NA	TRBJ2-1	NA	CASSPLNYNEQFF	TGTGCCAGCAGCCCACTTAACTACAATGAGCAGTTCTTC
TRBV9	many	TRBJ1-4	NA	CASSHRGSNEKLFF	TGTGCCAGCAGCCACAGAGGATCTAATGAAAAACTGTTTTTT